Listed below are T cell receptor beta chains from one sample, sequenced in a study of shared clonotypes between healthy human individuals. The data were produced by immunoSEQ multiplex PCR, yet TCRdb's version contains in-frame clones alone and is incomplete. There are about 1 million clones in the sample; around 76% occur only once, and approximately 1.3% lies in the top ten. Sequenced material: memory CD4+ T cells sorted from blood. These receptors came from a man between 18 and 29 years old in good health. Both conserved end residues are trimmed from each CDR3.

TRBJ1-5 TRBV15 ATSQQGFSNQPQH
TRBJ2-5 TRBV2 ASRERGGRETQY
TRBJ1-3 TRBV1 TSSWTFTGNTIY
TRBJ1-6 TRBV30 AWSSLGGNSPLH
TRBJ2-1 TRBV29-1 SGVRGASREQF
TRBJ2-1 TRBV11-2 ASSWGHLPFYNEQF
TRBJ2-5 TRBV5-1 ASSLDGSETQY
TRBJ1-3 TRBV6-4 ASSDPGTESGNTIY
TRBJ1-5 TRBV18 ASSPFSRPNQPQH
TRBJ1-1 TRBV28 ASNSAGGSDTEAF
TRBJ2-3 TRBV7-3 ASSPRDRVTDTQY
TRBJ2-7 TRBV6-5 ASSSKPLYYEQY
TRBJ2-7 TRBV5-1 ASSREPTGTTYEQY
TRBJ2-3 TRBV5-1 ASSWVSTGGRDTQY
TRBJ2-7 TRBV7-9 ASSLTPQGESYEQY
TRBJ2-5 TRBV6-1 ASSGAVGIPRETQY
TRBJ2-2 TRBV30 AWSVRVRGELF
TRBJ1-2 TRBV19 ASSTPGQGGYGYT
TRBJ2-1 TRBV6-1 ASSERQGVMGNEQF
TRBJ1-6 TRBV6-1 ASSDRDKSPLH
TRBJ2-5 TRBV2 ASNRGRTEETQY